The 26 T cell receptor beta chains given below trace back to one sample, sequenced in a study of blood T cell repertoires in COVID-19. Only in-frame clones appear in the TCRdb table, and some are missing; sequencing was by immunoSEQ multiplex PCR. The data contain approximately 87,000 clones, about 82% of them singletons. Sample: peripheral blood. The receptors here all came from an elderly woman with acute or convalescent COVID-19.

The chain recombines TRBV28 with TRBJ2-3; D perhaps matches TRBD2 (7 bases). Germline CDR1 is MDHEN and CDR2 is SYDVKM. Trimming left V 3 bases short and J 3 bases short, with 19 bases between. This CDR3 spans 17 amino acids. The CDR3 coding sequence is TGTGCCAGCAGTTTTTTAGGTGGGGGGGCGTTGACAGATACGCAGTATTTT. Its protein is CASSFLGGGALTDTQYF.

This clone has more than one count but fewer than ten. This rearrangement joins TRBV9 to TRBJ2-1; weak D call: TRBD1 (6 bases). Trimming took off 4 bases at V and 4 bases at J, with 9 bases between the two ends. Per the germline V gene, CDR1 is SGDLS and CDR2 is YYNGEE. The CDR3 is made up of 13 amino acids. CDR3 DNA: TGTGCCAGCAGCTGGCAGGGGTACAATGAGCAGTTCTTC. Protein: CASSWQGYNEQFF.

The rearrangement links TRBV24-1 to TRBJ2-5, with 7 bases fitting TRBD1. This CDR3 region has 14 residues. Germline CDR1 is KGHDR and CDR2 is SFDVKD. With 7 bases clipped from V and 3 bases from J, the junction kept 7 bases outside the gene matches. DNA for the CDR3: TGTGCCACCAGCACACTCCAGGGGGAAGAGACCCAGTACTTC. It specifies CATSTLQGEETQYF.

The CDR3 bases are TGCGCCAGCAGCCGAGGGAGTGGCAGGGGCAACACCGGGGAGCTGTTTTTT. Its protein is CASSRGSGRGNTGELFF. This rearrangement joins TRBV4-3 to TRBJ2-2; maybe TRBD1 (6 bases). This CDR3 is 17 amino acids long. V lost 4 bases, J lost 2 bases, and 17 bases lay in between. Germline CDR1 reads LGHNA; CDR2 reads YSLEER.

The count of this clone is one. The rearrangement links TRBV9 to TRBJ2-1; 9 bases agree with TRBD2. The V gene's germline CDR1 is SGDLS and CDR2 YYNGEE. Losses at the gene ends were 6 bases for V and 1 base for J; bases not matched to a gene: 5. CDR3 size: 15 residues. The CDR3 spells CASTPTSGSYNEQFF. The CDR3 DNA sequence: TGTGCCAGCACCCCTACTAGCGGGTCCTACAATGAGCAGTTCTTC. The whole variable domain, filled in from reference TRBV9 and TRBJ2-1, reads DSGVTQTPKHLITATGQRVTLRCSPRSGDLSVYWYQQSLDQGLQFLIQYYNGEERAKGNILERFSAQQFPDLHSELNLSSLELGDSALYFCASTPTSGSYNEQFFGPGTRLTVL.

The genes are TRBV5-6 and TRBJ1-1; D might be TRBD1 (6 bases). The V and J ends lost 4 bases and 0 bases respectively, with 16 bases between them. Germline CDR1 is SGHDT and CDR2 is YYEEEE. The CDR3 loop spans 16 amino acids. CDR3 loop: CASSDLNRALNTEAFF. Here the CDR3 DNA reads TGTGCCAGCAGCGATTTAAACAGGGCCTTGAACACTGAAGCTTTCTTT. Supplemented by reference TRBV5-6 and TRBJ1-1, the full variable domain reads DAGVTQSPTHLIKTRGQQVTLRCSPKSGHDTVSWYQQALGQGPQFIFQYYEEEERQRGNFPDRFSGHQFPNYSSELNVNALLLGDSALYLCASSDLNRALNTEAFFGQGTRLTVV.

V usage is TRBV6-2 or TRBV6-3 and J usage is TRBJ1-1; D possibly corresponds to TRBD1 (5 bases). The CDR3 has 13 amino acids. The V end was cut by 2 bases, the J end by 6 bases, with 10 bases between. The germline gives CDR1 MNHEY, CDR2 SVGEGT. The CDR3 spells CASSYPPGSEAFF. As DNA, the CDR3 is TGTGCCAGCAGTTACCCTCCAGGGTCTGAAGCTTTCTTT.

On this clone: A read error may produce the germline difference seen at one junction end. This rearrangement joins TRBV10-3 to TRBJ1-3; possible D gene TRBD1, 5 bases. Germline V gives CDR1 ENHRY, CDR2 SYGVKD. The CDR3 has 15 amino acids. In DNA form, the CDR3 reads TGTGCTATCAGTGCATCGACAGCCTCTGGAAACACCATATATTTT. It yields the protein CAISASTASGNTIYF.

The chain couples TRBV9 to TRBJ1-6; D gene unclear. V was trimmed by 2 bases and J by 7 bases, leaving 13 bases between them. The CDR3 runs to 15 residues. CDR1 SGDLS and CDR2 YYNGEE come from the germline V gene. CDR3 region: CASSVSPVENSPLHF. CDR3 sequence (DNA): TGTGCCAGCAGCGTCTCCCCGGTCGAAAATTCACCCCTCCACTTT.

This chain links TRBV4-2 with TRBJ2-1, with 9 positions matching TRBD2. Germline V gives CDR1 LGHNA, CDR2 YNFKEQ. Trimming cost V 4 bases and J 6 bases; bases outside gene matches: 13. The CDR3 is 17 residues long. The CDR3 region is CASSPSGAGGPFNEQFF. CDR3 sequence (DNA): TGTGCCAGCAGCCCGTCGGGCGCGGGGGGGCCGTTCAATGAGCAGTTCTTC.

The chain links TRBV6-5 to TRBJ1-1; TRBD1 matches 8 bases. The trim removed 6 bases at V and 1 base at J, leaving 7 bases unmatched. Germline V gene sequence: CDR1 MNHEY, CDR2 SVGAGI. CDR3 size: 15 residues. Here the CDR3 DNA reads TGTGCCAGCAGCCTACAGGGGGTGGCGAACACTGAAGCTTTCTTT. This gives the protein CASSLQGVANTEAFF.

The J gene is TRBJ1-5, the V gene TRBV24-1; TRBD1 matches 7 bases. The CDR3 is 14 amino acids. Per germline, CDR1 KGHDR and CDR2 SFDVKD. Trimming took 7 bases from V and 3 from J; bases not matched to a gene: 5. DNA for the CDR3: TGTGCCACCAGCCAGACAGGGAACAATCAGCCCCAGCATTTT. Protein product: CATSQTGNNQPQHF.

This sequence joins TRBV7-9 and TRBJ1-4; unclear D gene. This CDR3 contains 12 residues. CDR1 and CDR2 (germline): SEHNR, FQNEAQ (reference sequence). V was cut by 2 bases and J by 7 bases, with 5 bases left in between. The CDR3, as DNA: TGTGCCAGCAGCTTATCTCCTGAAAAACTGTTTTTT. Its protein product is CASSLSPEKLFF.

The V gene is TRBV11-3, the J gene TRBJ2-1, with 12 bases fitting TRBD1. V lost 4 bases, J lost 9 bases, and 10 bases stayed unmatched. The germline CDR1 and CDR2 sequences are SGHNT and YENEEA. The CDR3 covers 16 residues. The CDR3 region has the DNA TGTGCCAGCAGCTCGGCCGGGACAGGGGGCCCATTTGAGCAGTTCTTC. It codes for CASSSAGTGGPFEQFF.

The rearrangement uses TRBV24-1 and TRBJ1-3; the match to TRBD1 covers 7 bases. The CDR3 totals 19 residues. CDR1 and CDR2 (germline): KGHDR, SFDVKD. Unmatched junction bases numbered 13, after V lost 3 bases and J lost 0 bases. The CDR3 spells CATSDIPGQPFFSGNTIYF. CDR3 DNA sequence: TGTGCCACCAGTGATATCCCGGGACAGCCTTTCTTCTCTGGAAACACCATATATTTT.

The chain links TRBV30 to TRBJ1-1, with TRBD1 matching over 8 bases. The CDR3 runs to 15 residues. Germline lookup yields CDR1 GTSNPN and CDR2 SVGIG (reference sequence). V shed 2 bases and J 4 bases; nucleotides not matched to a gene: 9. The CDR3 spells CAWSISWTGSTEAFF. The CDR3, as DNA: TGTGCCTGGAGTATATCCTGGACAGGGAGCACTGAAGCTTTCTTT.

This clone was observed at least ten times. This chain connects TRBV6-2 or TRBV6-3 to TRBJ1-6; TRBD1 matches at 7 bases. The CDR3 covers 16 residues. The V gene end was trimmed by 4 bases and the J gene end by 11 bases; junction bases not matched to a gene: 14. CDR1 MNHEY and CDR2 SVGEGT come from the germline V gene. The DNA for the CDR3 is TGTGCCAGCAGTTCTTCTATGCCAGGGGGGTCTACACCCCTCCACTTT. Protein sequence: CASSSSMPGGSTPLHF.

The chain combines TRBV6-5 with TRBJ2-5; D may be TRBD1 (6 bases). CDR1 is MNHEY and CDR2 is SVGAGI in the germline V gene. CDR3 length: 15 amino acids. V gave up 4 bases and J gave up 1 base, with 13 bases separating them. This CDR3 is CASSFSGDIQETQYF. Here the CDR3 DNA reads TGTGCCAGCAGTTTCTCAGGGGACATCCAAGAGACCCAGTACTTC.

The rearrangement links TRBV4-2 to TRBJ2-2; 7 nucleotides align to TRBD1. The CDR3 runs to 15 residues. Trimming removed 4 bases from V and 3 bases from J; junction bases left unmatched: 5. Germline-derived CDR1 and CDR2 are LGHNA and YNFKEQ. The CDR3 sequence is CASSLRDRDTGELFF. As DNA, the CDR3 is TGTGCCAGCAGCCTGCGCGACAGGGACACCGGGGAGCTGTTTTTT.

This sequence joins TRBV10-3 and TRBJ2-2; the match to TRBD1 covers 11 bases. V dropped 6 bases and J dropped 5; count of bases not matched to a gene: 5. From germline, CDR1 is ENHRY and CDR2 SYGVKD. The CDR3 sequence is 15 residues long. The chain's CDR3 is CAIRAGTGGTGELFF. The CDR3 nucleotides are TGTGCCATCAGGGCAGGGACAGGGGGAACCGGGGAGCTGTTTTTT.

The V call is TRBV5-4, the J call TRBJ2-7; D is possibly TRBD2 (6 bases). Germline V gives CDR1 SGHNT, CDR2 YYREEE (reference sequence). Trimming removed 0 bases from V and 6 bases from J, with 10 bases in between. This CDR3 region has 13 residues. CDR3 in DNA: TGTGCCAGCAGCTTGGTCGGGGGAGGCGAGCAGTACTTC. Its protein is CASSLVGGGEQYF.

The chain carries TRBV5-6 and TRBJ1-2; 8 nucleotides line up with TRBD1. This CDR3 is 16 amino acids long. Losses at the gene ends were 4 bases for V and 0 bases for J; bases not matched to a gene: 8. CDR1 is SGHDT, CDR2 YYEEEE, per germline. This CDR3 reads CASSPVRTGTNYGYTF. In DNA, the CDR3 is TGTGCCAGCAGCCCCGTGAGGACAGGGACTAACTATGGCTACACCTTC.

The chain joins TRBV5-1 to TRBJ1-1, with TRBD1 matching over 9 bases. With V trimmed by 4 bases and J by 1 base, 5 bases remained unmatched. The germline V gene encodes CDR1 SGHRS and CDR2 YFSETQ. The CDR3 has 15 residues. CDR3 in DNA: TGCGCCAGCAGCGTACGGACAGGGGCGAACACTGAAGCTTTCTTT. Encoded protein: CASSVRTGANTEAFF.

The CDR3 region has the DNA TGTGCCAGCAGCTCCTCCGGAGGCCGAACCTACGAGCAGTACTTC. It encodes CASSSSGGRTYEQYF. The chain couples TRBV7-2 to TRBJ2-7; perhaps TRBD2 as D (5 bases). Trimming cost V 4 bases and J 2 bases, with 15 bases left between them. The CDR3 sequence is 15 residues long. Germline V lookup: CDR1 SGHTA, CDR2 FQGNSA. Together with reference TRBV7-2 and TRBJ2-7, the CDR3 gives the full variable domain: GAGVSQSPSNKVTEKGKDVELRCDPISGHTALYWYRQSLGQGLEFLIYFQGNSAPDKSGLPSDRFSAERTGGSVSTLTIQRTQQEDSAVYLCASSSSGGRTYEQYFGPGTRLTVT.

The rearrangement links TRBV7-8 to TRBJ2-2; 7 bases are shared with TRBD2. With V trimmed by 2 bases and J by 2 bases, 14 bases remained unmatched. The CDR3 contains 19 residues. The germline gives CDR1 SGHVS, CDR2 FQNEAQ. CDR3 in DNA: TGTGCCAGCAGCTTATCTGCCGGGACTCCGGGAGGAAACACCGGGGAGCTGTTTTTT. Translation gives CASSLSAGTPGGNTGELFF.

This chain joins TRBV19 and TRBJ1-2; the match to TRBD1 covers 9 bases. Germline CDR1 and CDR2: LNHDA and SQIVND (reference sequence). This CDR3 region has 14 residues. After removal of 6 bases from V and 6 bases from J, the junction contained 8 bases not matched to a gene. The CDR3 here is CASSTVGTGNGYTF. The CDR3 region has the DNA TGTGCCAGTAGCACCGTAGGGACAGGGAATGGCTACACCTTC.